This section outlines one TCR beta chain sequence together with its context. The sample originates from a study of T cell changes during pregnancy in multiple sclerosis. Method: immunoSEQ multiplex PCR; TCRdb's copy keeps in-frame clones and lacks some. The sample lists 90,000 to 120,000 clones, about 94% occurring once. Germline V lookup: CDR1 SGDLS, CDR2 YYNGEE. Trimming took 0 bases from V and 3 from J, leaving 18 bases between them. The CDR3 runs 18 residues. The sample consisted of peripheral blood, taken before pregnancy. The rearrangement joins TRBV9 to TRBJ1-4; perhaps TRBD1 as D (5 bases). This sequence originates from a female donor with multiple sclerosis, enrolled in a pregnancy study. This CDR3 is CASSVAGGGSAANEKLFF. The CDR3 nucleotides are TGTGCCAGCAGCGTAGCTGGGGGGGGGTCGGCGGCTAATGAAAAACTGTTTTTT.